The 31 T cell receptor beta chains below were found in one sample sequenced in a study of tumor-infiltrating lymphocytes in localized non-small cell lung cancer. Assay used: immunoSEQ multiplex PCR; TCRdb lists only in-frame clones, some missing. This table holds roughly 8,900 clones, approximately 64% found once. Specimen: uninvolved lung tissue not adjacent to the tumor. The source of these receptors is a human donor with non-small cell lung cancer.

The sample holds a few counts of this clone. V and J are TRBV7-3 and TRBJ2-2; D is unresolved. This CDR3 is built from 14 residues. The germline gives CDR1 SGHTA, CDR2 FQGTGA. The ends were cut back, 7 bases at V and 3 bases at J, with 12 bases in the middle. The CDR3 bases are TGTGCCAGCACCCCACGGGTGGACACCGGGGAGCTGTTTTTT. It encodes CASTPRVDTGELFF.

The V gene is TRBV19, the J gene TRBJ1-1, with D tentatively TRBD1 (6 bases). Germline V gene sequence: CDR1 LNHDA, CDR2 SQIVND (reference sequence). V was trimmed by 3 bases and J by 4 bases, leaving 9 bases between them. The CDR3 sequence is 13 residues long. The CDR3 DNA follows: TGTGCCAGTAGTATCACAGGGACCACTGAAGCTTTCTTT. Translation gives CASSITGTTEAFF.

The chain recombines TRBV2 with TRBJ1-4; D uncertain. CDR1 is SNHLY, CDR2 FYNNEI, per germline. The CDR3 contains 14 residues. V lost 7 bases and J lost 7, with 16 bases in between. The CDR3 region has the DNA TGTGCCAGCATCCAGGATGCAACTGGTGAAAAACTGTTTTTT. It codes for CASIQDATGEKLFF. Full variable domain (outside the CDR3, taken from reference TRBV2 and TRBJ1-4): EPEVTQTPSHQVTQMGQEVILRCVPISNHLYFYWYRQILGQKVEFLVSFYNNEISEKSEIFDDQFSVERPDGSNFTLKIRSTKLEDSAMYFCASIQDATGEKLFFGSGTQLSVL.

This clone was detected only a few times. This chain joins TRBV5-1 and TRBJ1-4; no firm D call. The V and J ends lost 4 bases and 3 bases respectively, with 7 bases between them. The CDR3 is made up of 13 amino acids. Germline CDR1 and CDR2: SGHRS and YFSETQ. Written as DNA, the CDR3 is TGCGCCAGCAGCGAGACGGCTAATGAAAAACTGTTTTTT. It is translated as CASSETANEKLFF.

The chain links TRBV5-4 to TRBJ2-7, with a possible D match to TRBD1 (6 bases). The ends were cut back, 2 bases at V and 6 bases at J, with 15 bases in the middle. CDR3 length equals 14 residues. CDR1 SGHNT and CDR2 YYREEE come from the germline V gene (reference sequence). The CDR3 DNA reads TGTGCCAGCAGCTTAGAAGGGGGTACGGGCGAGCAGTACTTC. Amino acid sequence: CASSLEGGTGEQYF.

This chain connects TRBV7-2 to TRBJ1-2; no clear D gene. The germline V and J ends were trimmed by 4 bases and 8 bases, with 17 bases remaining between them. From germline, CDR1 is SGHTA and CDR2 FQGNSA. This CDR3 has 14 amino acids. This CDR3 is CASSSGRIKEGYTF. CDR3 in DNA: TGTGCCAGCAGCTCAGGACGGATAAAGGAGGGCTACACCTTC.

CDR3 region: CASSYAVGELFF. The CDR3 bases are TGTGCCAGCAGTTACGCGGTCGGGGAGCTGTTTTTT. This sequence joins TRBV6-6 and TRBJ2-2; D is unresolved. Germline V gene lookup returns CDR1 MNHNY and CDR2 SVGAGI (reference sequence). The CDR3 length is 12 residues. V lost 2 bases and J 7 bases, leaving 5 bases between the germline ends.

The genes are TRBV5-1 and TRBJ2-7; 7 bases fit TRBD2. Germline V gene data show CDR1 as SGHRS and CDR2 as YFSETQ. Trimming cost V 8 bases and J 6 bases; bases outside gene matches: 8. The CDR3 covers 12 residues. CDR3 sequence (DNA): TGCGCCAGTGGGGTGACTAGCTCCGAGCAGTACTTC. Translation: CASGVTSSEQYF.

By frequency in the sample, this clone is medium-sized. The V call is TRBV28, the J call TRBJ2-2; D unresolved. The CDR3 runs to 13 residues. Trimming removed 3 bases from V and 4 bases from J, with 6 bases in between. The germline V gene encodes CDR1 MDHEN and CDR2 SYDVKM. In DNA form, the CDR3 reads TGTGCCAGCAGTTTCAGAGGCACCGGGGAGCTGTTTTTT. This translates into CASSFRGTGELFF.

This clone was counted a single time. DNA of the CDR3: TGCGCCAGCAGCCAAGGGGCGGGGGACACTGAAGCTTTCTTT. This sequence encodes CASSQGAGDTEAFF. The genes are TRBV4-3 and TRBJ1-1, with D maybe TRBD1 (5 bases). Between the trimmed V and J ends, which lost 1 base and 3 bases, there was a span of 9 bases. The germline gives CDR1 LGHNA, CDR2 YSLEER. The CDR3 extends over 14 amino acids.

This chain uses TRBV7-2 with TRBJ2-7; TRBD2 aligns across 11 bases. This CDR3 comprises 18 residues. J gave up 3 bases and V 1 base, and 11 bases lay outside the gene matches. Germline loops: CDR1 SGHTA, CDR2 FQGNSA. DNA for the CDR3: TGTGCCAGCAGCTTAGGAGGGGTAGCGGGAGGGACCTACTACGAGCAGTACTTC. Protein sequence: CASSLGGVAGGTYYEQYF.

The chain carries TRBV14 and TRBJ2-7; D not resolved. The CDR3 length is 13 residues. V lost 0 bases and J 7 bases, leaving 10 bases between the germline ends. Looked up from germline, CDR1 is SGHDN and CDR2 is FVKESK. CDR3 nucleotide sequence: TGTGCCAGCAGCCAAGAGTTAGCAAGAGAGCAGTACTTC. This gives the protein CASSQELAREQYF.

The rearrangement joins TRBV7-2 to TRBJ2-1, with 7 positions matching TRBD2. This CDR3 region has 17 residues. The V segment lost 2 bases and the J segment 8 bases; nucleotides outside the gene matches: 15. CDR1 SGHTA and CDR2 FQGNSA come from the germline V gene. CDR3 residues: CASSLPKGGGRNDEQFF. The CDR3 region has the DNA TGTGCCAGCAGCTTACCAAAAGGTGGCGGGAGAAACGATGAGCAGTTCTTC.

The V call is TRBV5-8, the J call TRBJ2-3, with 9 bases identical to TRBD2. V lost 7 bases to trimming and J lost 2 bases; unmatched junction nucleotides: 5. The germline V gene encodes CDR1 SGHTS and CDR2 YDEGEE. CDR3 length: 14 residues. Here the CDR3 reads CASGGTSYTDTQYF. CDR3 nucleotide sequence: TGTGCCAGCGGAGGGACTAGCTACACAGATACGCAGTATTTT.

A single count supports this clone. The V and J genes are TRBV9 and TRBJ2-3; the match to TRBD2 covers 7 bases. The V gene end was trimmed by 0 bases and the J gene end by 1 base; junction bases not matched to a gene: 5. The CDR3 runs to 16 residues. The germline V gene encodes CDR1 SGDLS and CDR2 YYNGEE. CDR3 DNA: TGTGCCAGCAGCGTAGTTCTGGCGGGAGGCACAGATACGCAGTATTTT. Translating gives CASSVVLAGGTDTQYF.

The chain is built from TRBV5-6 and TRBJ2-7, with D tentatively TRBD1 (6 bases). This CDR3 has 13 residues. From germline, CDR1 is SGHDT and CDR2 YYEEEE. Trimming pared 1 base from V and 2 bases from J, leaving 7 bases between. CDR3 DNA sequence: TGTGCCAGCAGCTTGACAGGGACCTACGAGCAGTACTTC. Amino acid sequence: CASSLTGTYEQYF.

A word on this clone: Other nucleotide sequences from this sample produce the same CDR3. The V call is TRBV7-2, the J call TRBJ1-5, with TRBD1 identical over 7 bases. Losses at the gene ends were 5 bases for V and 1 base for J; bases not matched to a gene: 5. CDR1 is SGHTA and CDR2 is FQGNSA in the germline V gene. The CDR3 totals 15 residues. Here the CDR3 reads CASSPLRGSNQPQHF. Here the CDR3 DNA reads TGTGCCAGCAGCCCCCTCAGGGGGAGCAATCAGCCCCAGCATTTT.

The chain has TRBV27 and TRBJ2-5; weak D call: TRBD1 (6 bases). The CDR3 runs to 15 residues. V gave up 5 bases and J gave up 5 bases, with 18 bases separating them. Germline lookup yields CDR1 MNHEY and CDR2 SMNVEV (reference sequence). The CDR3 DNA sequence: TGTGCCAGCAGTGCCCTTACAGGGCTTGACGAGACCCAGTACTTC. Translation: CASSALTGLDETQYF.

The chain links TRBV15 to TRBJ2-5; TRBD1 matches at 7 bases. Germline trimming cut 3 bases from V and 2 bases from J; bases unmatched to any gene: 0. The germline V gene encodes CDR1 LNHNV and CDR2 YYDKDF (reference sequence). This CDR3 is 13 amino acids long. CDR3 sequence: CATSRTGQETQYF. The CDR3 DNA follows: TGTGCCACCAGCAGGACAGGGCAAGAGACCCAGTACTTC.

In the case of this clone: An end of the junction differs from the germline gene, which may be a read error. The chain links TRBV7-7 to TRBJ2-7; tentative D call: TRBD2 (5 bases). CDR1 and CDR2 from the germline V gene are SSHAT and FNYEAQ (reference sequence). CDR3 length: 13 residues. The CDR3 DNA sequence: TGTGCTAGCAGCCCGGCCGGGACCTACGAGCAGTACTTC. Translating it yields CASSPAGTYEQYF.

The genes are TRBV6-6 and TRBJ2-6, with D unresolved. This CDR3 is built from 13 residues. Per germline, CDR1 MNHNY and CDR2 SVGAGI (reference sequence). V dropped 8 bases and J dropped 2 bases, with 7 bases sitting between them. The CDR3 DNA reads as TGTGCCAGCTCACGTACTGGGGCCAACGTCCTGACTTTC. Amino acid sequence: CASSRTGANVLTF.

The CDR3 here is CASSEDGYYEQYF. DNA of the CDR3: TGTGCCAGCAGCGAAGACGGATACTACGAGCAGTACTTC. The V call is TRBV9, the J call TRBJ2-7; D not resolved. In germline, CDR1 is SGDLS, CDR2 YYNGEE. The CDR3 is 13 amino acids. The V and J ends lost 3 bases and 3 bases respectively, with 10 bases between them.

V usage is TRBV20-1 and J usage is TRBJ2-5, with a possible D match to TRBD2 (5 bases). This CDR3 comprises 11 residues. The germline CDR1 and CDR2 sequences are DFQATT and SNEGSKA (reference sequence). V lost 6 bases and J lost 5, with 10 bases in between. CDR3 sequence: CSARGSETQYF. DNA for the CDR3: TGCAGTGCCCGAGGGTCGGAGACCCAGTACTTC.

This chain joins TRBV7-2 and TRBJ2-3; 7 bases are a match to TRBD2. CDR1 is SGHTA and CDR2 is FQGNSA in the germline V gene. V lost 1 base and J lost 6; bases outside the gene matches: 4. This CDR3 has 14 amino acids. DNA of the CDR3: TGTGCCAGCAGCTTAGACGGGAGGTCTGATACGCAGTATTTT. Its translation is CASSLDGRSDTQYF. The variable domain in full, with the rest retrieved from reference TRBV7-2 and TRBJ2-3, is GAGVSQSPSNKVTEKGKDVELRCDPISGHTALYWYRQSLGQGLEFLIYFQGNSAPDKSGLPSDRFSAERTGGSVSTLTIQRTQQEDSAVYLCASSLDGRSDTQYFGPGTRLTVL.

The chain couples TRBV7-2 to TRBJ2-7; TRBD2 matches 8 bases. In germline, CDR1 is SGHTA, CDR2 FQGNSA. Trimming removed 1 base from V and 7 bases from J; junction bases left unmatched: 6. The CDR3 is 14 amino acids. The CDR3 loop reads CASSLGTSPREQYF. CDR3 sequence (DNA): TGTGCCAGCAGCTTAGGGACTAGCCCCCGGGAGCAGTACTTC. The whole variable domain, filled in from reference TRBV7-2 and TRBJ2-7, reads GAGVSQSPSNKVTEKGKDVELRCDPISGHTALYWYRQSLGQGLEFLIYFQGNSAPDKSGLPSDRFSAERTGGSVSTLTIQRTQQEDSAVYLCASSLGTSPREQYFGPGTRLTVT.

This clone has more than one count but fewer than ten. This chain connects TRBV6-6 to TRBJ1-1, with D maybe TRBD1 (6 bases). This CDR3 has 10 residues. V was pared by 6 bases and J by 11 bases, with 10 bases between. The germline gives CDR1 MNHNY, CDR2 SVGAGI (reference sequence). Written as DNA, the CDR3 is TGTGCCAGCAGACAGGGTTTTGCTTTCTTT. Translation gives CASRQGFAFF.

This chain links TRBV7-2 with TRBJ1-2; D may be TRBD1 (5 bases). In germline, CDR1 is SGHTA, CDR2 FQGNSA. The V and J ends lost 5 bases and 4 bases respectively, with 17 bases between them. The CDR3 extends over 15 amino acids. The CDR3 sequence: CASSPGGGDLYGYTF. CDR3 coding DNA: TGTGCCAGCAGCCCGGGGGGTGGGGACCTCTATGGCTACACCTTC.

This clone was detected only once. This chain's CDR3 is CASSIWVSGANVLTF. The CDR3 region has the DNA TGTGCCAGTAGTATTTGGGTTTCTGGGGCCAACGTCCTGACTTTC. The chain couples TRBV19 to TRBJ2-6; D is uncertain. This CDR3 is built from 15 residues. The V gene's germline CDR1 is LNHDA and CDR2 SQIVND (reference sequence). Trimming took off 3 bases at V and 1 base at J, with 7 bases between the two ends.

The CDR3 coding sequence is TGTGCCAGCAGTTACGGGCCCGGCCAGCCCCAGCATTTT. Translated: CASSYGPGQPQHF. The rearrangement uses TRBV6-5 and TRBJ1-5, with D unresolved. Germline lookup yields CDR1 MNHEY and CDR2 SVGAGI. This CDR3 is 13 amino acids long. Trimming left V 2 bases short and J 7 bases short, with 9 bases between.

The chain joins TRBV7-2 to TRBJ2-5, with a tentative D call TRBD1 (5 bases). Per germline, CDR1 SGHTA and CDR2 FQGNSA. The CDR3 consists of 13 residues. Trimming cost V 5 bases and J 5 bases, with 12 bases left between them. In DNA, the CDR3 is TGTGCCAGCAGCCTCAGACAGACGGAGACCCAGTACTTC. Encoded protein: CASSLRQTETQYF.

The chain employs TRBV2 and TRBJ2-1, with 10 positions matching TRBD2. The V gene end was trimmed by 5 bases and the J gene end by 4 bases; junction bases not matched to a gene: 5. The CDR3 contains 15 residues. CDR1 and CDR2 (germline): SNHLY, FYNNEI. CDR3 in amino acids: CASSHQREGYNEQFF. As DNA, the CDR3 is TGTGCCAGCAGTCATCAGCGGGAGGGATACAATGAGCAGTTCTTC. The variable domain in full, completed from reference TRBV2 and TRBJ2-1, reads EPEVTQTPSHQVTQMGQEVILRCVPISNHLYFYWYRQILGQKVEFLVSFYNNEISEKSEIFDDQFSVERPDGSNFTLKIRSTKLEDSAMYFCASSHQREGYNEQFFGPGTRLTVL.